The 32 T cell receptor beta chains listed next were all sequenced from one sample in a study of OX40 agonist ivuxolimab in advanced cancers. The repertoire was sequenced with immunoSEQ multiplex PCR; TCRdb's copy has only in-frame clones and lacks some. The repertoire has roughly 90,000 clones, roughly nine tenths of them found once; the top ten carry 8.7%. Here the sequenced sample was CD4+ or CD8+ T cells sorted from blood, taken in a trial of the OX40 agonist ivuxolimab. Receptor source: an adult with an advanced solid tumor such as melanoma, head and neck, liver or kidney cancer.

V is TRBV7-9 and J is TRBJ2-7; possible D gene TRBD2, 5 bases. Between the trimmed V and J ends, which lost 4 bases and 3 bases, there was a span of 13 bases. Germline loops: CDR1 SEHNR, CDR2 FQNEAQ (reference sequence). The CDR3 runs 14 residues. CDR3 bases: TGTGCCAGCAGCTCCGAGGGATTCTACTACGAGCAGTACTTC. It yields the protein CASSSEGFYYEQYF.

The V and J genes are TRBV7-2 and TRBJ2-5, with TRBD1 matching 8 bases. The CDR3 loop spans 16 amino acids. Trimming took 5 bases from V and 4 from J; bases not matched to a gene: 12. From germline, CDR1 is SGHTA and CDR2 FQGNSA. The CDR3 here is CASSHRRGLGSETQYF. The CDR3, as DNA: TGTGCCAGCAGCCACCGCAGGGGGCTGGGATCAGAGACCCAGTACTTC.

CDR3 sequence: CAISESAENSYEQYF. For the CDR3, the DNA is TGTGCCATCAGTGAGTCCGCGGAAAACTCCTACGAGCAGTACTTC. The genes are TRBV10-3 and TRBJ2-7; D not certain. Trimming removed 0 bases at V and 0 bases at J, with 9 bases between. Germline values: CDR1 ENHRY, CDR2 SYGVKD. CDR3 size: 15 residues.

The chain employs TRBV7-9 and TRBJ2-7, with TRBD2 matching over 12 bases. J lost 3 bases, V lost 6 bases, and 3 bases had no gene match. The CDR3 loop spans 14 amino acids. Germline V CDR1 and CDR2: SEHNR, FQNEAQ (reference sequence). The DNA of the CDR3 is TGTGCCAGCAGACAGACTAGCGGGAGCTACGAGCAGTACTTC. This sequence encodes CASRQTSGSYEQYF.

V usage is TRBV27 and J usage is TRBJ1-1; TRBD1 might be the D (5 bases). Germline V gene lookup returns CDR1 MNHEY and CDR2 SMNVEV (reference sequence). The V gene lost 5 bases and the J gene lost 4 bases, with 20 bases spanning the gap. This CDR3 is 16 amino acids long. The CDR3 sequence: CASSPRDLAGSTEAFF. CDR3 sequence (DNA): TGTGCCAGCAGTCCGAGGGACCTCGCTGGGAGCACTGAAGCTTTCTTT.

This clone was picked up one time. The J gene is TRBJ1-2, the V gene TRBV6-1; no reliable D call. The CDR3 consists of 13 residues. CDR1 is MNHNS and CDR2 is SASEGT in the germline V gene. Trimming removed 3 bases at V and 5 bases at J, with 10 bases between. This CDR3 reads CASSETRVYGYTF. CDR3 bases: TGTGCCAGCAGTGAGACGAGGGTGTATGGCTACACCTTC.

The CDR3, as DNA: TGTGCCAGCAGCCAGAGGGCCAGGCAAGAGACCCAGTACTTC. It encodes CASSQRARQETQYF. The chain uses TRBV6-5 and TRBJ2-5, with D perhaps TRBD2 (5 bases). V lost 6 bases and J 2 bases, leaving 13 bases between the germline ends. This CDR3 region has 14 residues. CDR1 is MNHEY, CDR2 SVGAGI, per germline.

In nucleotides, the CDR3 is TGTGCCAGCAGCACGACAGGGGGTTGGTACGAGCAGTACTTC. Its protein is CASSTTGGWYEQYF. The rearrangement uses TRBV7-9 and TRBJ2-7, with 9 bases aligning to TRBD1. V trimming: 5 bases; J trimming: 4 bases; junction bases outside the gene matches: 6. Germline V gene lookup returns CDR1 SEHNR and CDR2 FQNEAQ (reference sequence). This CDR3 has 14 residues.

V and J are TRBV5-8 and TRBJ2-7; the D gene is possibly TRBD2 (5 bases). This CDR3 contains 13 residues. Per germline, CDR1 SGHTS and CDR2 YDEGEE. V dropped 4 bases and J dropped 6 bases, with 14 bases sitting between them. The CDR3 bases are TGTGCCAGCAGCCTCGCCCCCGGGGTCGAGCAGTACTTC. It codes for CASSLAPGVEQYF. Full variable domain (outside the CDR3, taken from reference TRBV5-8 and TRBJ2-7): EAGVTQSPTHLIKTRGQQATLRCSPISGHTSVYWYQQALGLGLQFLLWYDEGEERNRGNFPPRFSGRQFPNYSSELNVNALELEDSALYLCASSLAPGVEQYFGPGTRLTVT.

The gene calls are TRBV29-1 and TRBJ2-2, with D uncertain. The V gene lost 5 bases and the J gene lost 3 bases, with 13 bases spanning the gap. The CDR3 totals 14 residues. Per the germline V gene, CDR1 is SQVTM and CDR2 is ANQGSEA. CDR3 bases: TGCAGCGTTTCGAGTGGGTCATACACCGGGGAGCTGTTTTTT. It is translated as CSVSSGSYTGELFF.

The genes are TRBV30 and TRBJ1-2; perhaps TRBD1 as D (6 bases). Trimming left V 6 bases short and J 0 bases short, with 20 bases between. This CDR3 comprises 16 residues. CDR1 and CDR2 from the germline V gene are GTSNPN and SVGIG (reference sequence). The CDR3 region has the DNA TGTGCCTGCCAAAAAAACCGGGACACGGCTAACTATGGCTACACCTTC. It codes for CACQKNRDTANYGYTF.

The CDR3 nucleotides read TGTGCCAGCAGGTTAGCGGGAGGGAGCCACAATGAGCAGTTCTTC. Translating it yields CASRLAGGSHNEQFF. V is TRBV6-6 and J is TRBJ2-1; 11 bases align to TRBD2. Germline loops: CDR1 MNHNY, CDR2 SVGAGI (reference sequence). This CDR3 is built from 15 residues. J lost 5 bases, V lost 6 bases, and 6 bases had no gene match.

This sequence joins TRBV30 and TRBJ2-2; D remains ambiguous. The CDR3 runs to 14 residues. Looked up from germline, CDR1 is GTSNPN and CDR2 is SVGIG (reference sequence). The germline V and J ends were trimmed by 2 bases and 1 base, with 8 bases remaining between them. In nucleotides, the CDR3 is TGTGCCTGGAGTTTAATACTGAACACCGGGGAGCTGTTTTTT. Its protein product is CAWSLILNTGELFF. Together with reference TRBV30 and TRBJ2-2, the CDR3 gives the full variable domain: SQTIHQWPATLVQPVGSPLSLECTVEGTSNPNLYWYRQAAGRGLQLLFYSVGIGQISSEVPQNLSASRPQDRQFILSSKKLLLSDSGFYLCAWSLILNTGELFFGEGSRLTVL.

The V gene is TRBV30, the J gene TRBJ2-7; D is perhaps TRBD2 (5 bases). CDR1 GTSNPN and CDR2 SVGIG come from the germline V gene (reference sequence). V was pared by 3 bases and J by 1 base, with 10 bases between. This CDR3 is 13 amino acids long. In DNA, the CDR3 is TGTGCCTGGAGCGCGGGCGGATCCTACGAGCAGTACTTC. This sequence encodes CAWSAGGSYEQYF. The full variable domain, rest sourced from reference TRBV30 and TRBJ2-7, is SQTIHQWPATLVQPVGSPLSLECTVEGTSNPNLYWYRQAAGRGLQLLFYSVGIGQISSEVPQNLSASRPQDRQFILSSKKLLLSDSGFYLCAWSAGGSYEQYFGPGTRLTVT.

This chain joins TRBV5-1 and TRBJ2-3; TRBD2 matches 14 bases. V shed 0 bases and J 1 base; nucleotides not matched to a gene: 4. The CDR3 totals 18 residues. Looked up from germline, CDR1 is SGHRS and CDR2 is YFSETQ. The CDR3 sequence is CASSLGLAGGIGTDTQYF. The CDR3 coding sequence is TGCGCCAGCAGCTTGGGACTAGCGGGAGGGATAGGCACAGATACGCAGTATTTT. Looking up the rest from reference TRBV5-1 and TRBJ2-3 gives the full variable domain: KAGVTQTPRYLIKTRGQQVTLSCSPISGHRSVSWYQQTPGQGLQFLFEYFSETQRNKGNFPGRFSGRQFSNSRSEMNVSTLELGDSALYLCASSLGLAGGIGTDTQYFGPGTRLTVL.

This chain connects TRBV7-8 to TRBJ2-7, with a possible D match to TRBD1 (6 bases). Germline V CDR1 and CDR2: SGHVS, FQNEAQ. V lost 5 bases and J lost 4, with 15 bases in between. This CDR3 region has 14 residues. CDR3 protein: CASSKQGSWYEQYF. In nucleotides, the CDR3 is TGTGCCAGCAGCAAACAGGGTTCGTGGTACGAGCAGTACTTC.

The chain carries TRBV30 and TRBJ1-3, with 8 bases that match TRBD1. The CDR3 totals 14 residues. The J segment lost 2 bases and the V segment lost 5 bases, leaving 5 bases of the junction unmatched. In germline, CDR1 is GTSNPN, CDR2 SVGIG (reference sequence). The CDR3, as DNA: TGTGCCTGGGACAGGGGTAGGCCTGGAAACACCATATATTTT. Its translation is CAWDRGRPGNTIYF.

The chain uses TRBV29-1 and TRBJ2-5; D remains ambiguous. The V and J ends lost 5 bases and 2 bases respectively, with 9 bases between them. The CDR3 covers 12 residues. From germline, CDR1 is SQVTM and CDR2 ANQGSEA. CDR3 sequence: CSVIHLQETQYF. CDR3 sequence (DNA): TGCAGCGTTATACACCTACAAGAGACCCAGTACTTC.

This clone was seen a handful of times. The gene calls are TRBV19 and TRBJ1-5, with unresolved D. V was shortened by 3 bases and J by 6 bases, with 6 bases between the two germline ends. The CDR3 length is 12 residues. Germline values: CDR1 LNHDA, CDR2 SQIVND (reference sequence). The CDR3 region has the DNA TGTGCCAGTAGTATCGAAGGTCAGCCCCAGCATTTT. Translation gives CASSIEGQPQHF.

This clone appeared once. This CDR3 reads CASGASLGTQYF. The DNA for the CDR3 is TGTGCCAGCGGCGCTAGTCTAGGGACCCAGTACTTC. The rearrangement links TRBV11-1 to TRBJ2-5, with D uncertain. The CDR3 length is 12 residues. Trimming pared 8 bases from V and 7 bases from J, leaving 14 bases between. CDR1 is SGHAT, CDR2 FQDESV, per germline (reference sequence).

The chain carries TRBV2 and TRBJ2-5; TRBD1 might be the D (5 bases). The CDR3 is 15 amino acids. Germline V lookup: CDR1 SNHLY, CDR2 FYNNEI. Trimming shortened V by 4 bases and J by 4 bases, and 16 bases separated the two germline ends. The CDR3 DNA reads TGTGCCAGCAGTGTAAACCCAGGGTCCGTAGAGACCCAGTACTTC. Amino acid sequence: CASSVNPGSVETQYF.

This sequence joins TRBV4-1 and TRBJ2-7; 10 nucleotides line up with TRBD2. The CDR3 is 17 residues long. J gave up 0 bases and V 1 base, and 6 bases lay outside the gene matches. From germline, CDR1 is MGHRA and CDR2 YSYEKL. The CDR3 sequence is CASSQGPKREGSYEQYF. The DNA for the CDR3 is TGCGCCAGCAGCCAAGGGCCAAAGCGGGAGGGCTCCTACGAGCAGTACTTC.

This clone was found a few times. The V and J genes are TRBV11-2 and TRBJ2-7; tentatively, D is TRBD2 (5 bases). Germline values: CDR1 SGHAT, CDR2 FQNNGV. The CDR3 runs 12 residues. Trimming cost V 5 bases and J 6 bases, with 11 bases left between them. The CDR3 nucleotides are TGTGCCAGCAGCAAAACTAGATTCGAGCAGTACTTC. The encoded protein is CASSKTRFEQYF. Together with reference TRBV11-2 and TRBJ2-7, the CDR3 gives the full variable domain: EAGVAQSPRYKIIEKRQSVAFWCNPISGHATLYWYQQILGQGPKLLIQFQNNGVVDDSQLPKDRFSAERLKGVDSTLKIQPAKLEDSAVYLCASSKTRFEQYFGPGTRLTVT.

This rearrangement joins TRBV9 to TRBJ2-4; TRBD1 agrees at 8 bases. Trimming removed 2 bases from V and 7 bases from J; junction bases left unmatched: 11. CDR3 size: 16 residues. The germline gives CDR1 SGDLS, CDR2 YYNGEE. CDR3: CASSVGTGISGNIQYF. In DNA form, the CDR3 reads TGTGCCAGCAGCGTGGGGACAGGAATCTCAGGGAACATTCAGTACTTC.

V is TRBV4-2 and J is TRBJ2-1; D is unclear. The CDR3 runs to 13 residues. V was cut by 3 bases and J by 5 bases, with 8 bases left in between. Germline V lookup: CDR1 LGHNA, CDR2 YNFKEQ. The CDR3 sequence: CASSQAIHNEQFF. CDR3 bases: TGTGCCAGCAGCCAGGCCATTCACAATGAGCAGTTCTTC.

V is TRBV11-3 and J is TRBJ2-7; 10 bases fit TRBD1. Germline trimming cut 5 bases from V and 7 bases from J; bases unmatched to any gene: 11. Germline loops: CDR1 SGHNT, CDR2 YENEEA. CDR3 length: 15 amino acids. CDR3 in amino acids: CASSLDRDRGGEQYF. The CDR3 nucleotides are TGTGCCAGCAGCCTCGACCGGGACAGGGGTGGGGAGCAGTACTTC.

In this sample, this clone turned up once. The sample carries other DNA sequences with the same CDR3. This chain joins TRBV2 and TRBJ2-7; 7 bases align to TRBD1. CDR1 and CDR2 from the germline V gene are SNHLY and FYNNEI. The CDR3 spans 14 residues. V shed 6 bases, J shed 3 bases, and the junction held 8 bases outside the gene matches. CDR3 in amino acids: CASSRDRSFYEQYF. DNA for the CDR3: TGTGCCAGCAGCCGGGACAGAAGTTTCTACGAGCAGTACTTC.

The chain carries TRBV11-3 and TRBJ2-7, with D unclear. The V gene's germline CDR1 is SGHNT and CDR2 YENEEA. V shed 5 bases and J shed 7 bases, with 12 bases lying between them. CDR3 length: 12 amino acids. The CDR3 DNA reads as TGTGCCAGCAGCCACTCCGGGCGAGAGCAGTACTTC. It yields the protein CASSHSGREQYF.

The chain carries TRBV9 and TRBJ2-3; tentative D call: TRBD2 (5 bases). V shed 1 base and J shed 4 bases, with 7 bases lying between them. The CDR3 spans 13 residues. Germline CDR1 is SGDLS and CDR2 is YYNGEE. The CDR3 bases are TGTGCCAGCAGCGTACGAGGGCCAGATACGCAGTATTTT. Its protein is CASSVRGPDTQYF. Full variable domain (rest looked up from reference TRBV9 and TRBJ2-3): DSGVTQTPKHLITATGQRVTLRCSPRSGDLSVYWYQQSLDQGLQFLIQYYNGEERAKGNILERFSAQQFPDLHSELNLSSLELGDSALYFCASSVRGPDTQYFGPGTRLTVL.

This chain joins TRBV12-5 and TRBJ2-7; TRBD2 matches 9 bases. The CDR3 runs to 17 residues. Germline trimming cut 3 bases from V and 3 bases from J; bases unmatched to any gene: 12. The germline V gene has CDR1 LGHNT and CDR2 FRNRAP. The CDR3 sequence: CASGLAYWTSDSYEQYF. The CDR3 coding sequence is TGTGCTAGTGGTTTAGCCTACTGGACTAGCGACAGCTACGAGCAGTACTTC.

The chain joins TRBV9 to TRBJ2-7, with 7 bases matching TRBD2. Looked up from germline, CDR1 is SGDLS and CDR2 is YYNGEE. This CDR3 is 16 amino acids long. V shed 3 bases and J 3 bases; nucleotides not matched to a gene: 12. DNA for the CDR3: TGTGCCAGCAGCGCTCAAGGCGGGAGTAAGGTCTACGAGCAGTACTTC. It codes for CASSAQGGSKVYEQYF.

This chain joins TRBV25-1 and TRBJ1-1; weak D call: TRBD1 (6 bases). With 5 bases removed from V and 1 base from J, the gap between germline ends came to 14 bases. CDR3 length equals 15 residues. The germline gives CDR1 MGHDK, CDR2 SYGVNS. The CDR3 DNA follows: TGTGCCAGCAGTACAACAGGGCCTGGGAACACTGAAGCTTTCTTT. It codes for CASSTTGPGNTEAFF.